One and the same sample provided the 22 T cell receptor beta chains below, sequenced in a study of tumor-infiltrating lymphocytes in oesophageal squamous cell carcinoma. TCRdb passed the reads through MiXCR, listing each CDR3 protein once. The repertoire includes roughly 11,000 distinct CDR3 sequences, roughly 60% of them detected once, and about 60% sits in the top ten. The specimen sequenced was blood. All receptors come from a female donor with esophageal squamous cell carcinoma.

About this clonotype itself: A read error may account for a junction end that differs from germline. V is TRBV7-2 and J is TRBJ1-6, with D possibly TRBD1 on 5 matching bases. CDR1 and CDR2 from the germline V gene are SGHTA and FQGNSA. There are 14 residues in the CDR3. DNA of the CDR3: TGTGCCAGCAGCTACTCCGGGACTACACAGAAGCAGTACTTT. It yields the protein CASSYSGTTQKQYF. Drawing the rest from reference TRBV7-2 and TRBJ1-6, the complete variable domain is GAGVSQSPSNKVTEKGKDVELRCDPISGHTALYWYRQSLGQGLEFLIYFQGNSAPDKSGLPSDRFSAERTGGSVSTLTIQRTQQEDSAVYLCASSYSGTTQKQYFGNGTRLTVT.

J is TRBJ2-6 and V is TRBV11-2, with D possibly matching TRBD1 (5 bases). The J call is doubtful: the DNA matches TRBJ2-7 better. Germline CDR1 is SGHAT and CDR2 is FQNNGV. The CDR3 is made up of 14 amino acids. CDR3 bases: TGTGCCAGCAGCTTAATATTAAGGGGAAACGAGCAGTACTTC. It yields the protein CASSLILRGNEQYF.

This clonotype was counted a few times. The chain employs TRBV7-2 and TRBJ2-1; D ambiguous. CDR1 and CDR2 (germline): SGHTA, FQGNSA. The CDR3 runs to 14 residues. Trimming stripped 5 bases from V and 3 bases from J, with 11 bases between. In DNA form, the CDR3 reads TGTGCCAGCAGCCTTATGCTAGACTACAATGAGCAGTTCTTC. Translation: CASSLMLDYNEQFF.

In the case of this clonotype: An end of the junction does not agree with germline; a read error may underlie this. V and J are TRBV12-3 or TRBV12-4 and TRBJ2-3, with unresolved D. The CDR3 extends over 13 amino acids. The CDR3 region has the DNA TGTGCCAGCAGTTTACGCGCCAAATCACCCCTCCACTTC. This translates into CASSLRAKSPLHF.

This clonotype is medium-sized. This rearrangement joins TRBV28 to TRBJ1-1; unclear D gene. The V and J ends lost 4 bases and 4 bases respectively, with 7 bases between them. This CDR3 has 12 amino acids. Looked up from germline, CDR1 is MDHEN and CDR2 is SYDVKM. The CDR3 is CASSSDSTEAFF. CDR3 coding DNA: TGTGCCAGCAGTTCCGACTCCACTGAAGCTTTCTTT.

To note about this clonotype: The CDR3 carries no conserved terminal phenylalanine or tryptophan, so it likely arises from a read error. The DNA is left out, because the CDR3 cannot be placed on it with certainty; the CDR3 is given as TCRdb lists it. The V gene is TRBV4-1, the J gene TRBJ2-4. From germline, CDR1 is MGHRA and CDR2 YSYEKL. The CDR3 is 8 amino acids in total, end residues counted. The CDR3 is CASSQAAE.

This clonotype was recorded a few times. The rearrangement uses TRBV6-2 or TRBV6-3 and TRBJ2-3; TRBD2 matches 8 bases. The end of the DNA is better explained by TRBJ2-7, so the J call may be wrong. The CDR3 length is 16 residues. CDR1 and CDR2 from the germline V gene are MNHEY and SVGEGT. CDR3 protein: CASSYFVLAGSYEQYF. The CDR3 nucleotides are TGTGCCAGCAGTTACTTCGTGCTAGCGGGTTCCTACGAGCAGTACTTC.

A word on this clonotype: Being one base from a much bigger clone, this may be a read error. In DNA form, the CDR3 reads TGTGCCAGCAGCTTATTGCTAGCGGGAGGAGAGAGCGTCCACGAGCAGTACTTC. It translates to CASSLLLAGGESVHEQYF. The chain joins TRBV7-8 to TRBJ2-1; 11 bases align to TRBD2. With the DNA end fitting TRBJ2-7 better, the J assignment may be wrong. Germline CDR1 and CDR2: SGHVS and FQNEAQ. The CDR3 is 18 amino acids.

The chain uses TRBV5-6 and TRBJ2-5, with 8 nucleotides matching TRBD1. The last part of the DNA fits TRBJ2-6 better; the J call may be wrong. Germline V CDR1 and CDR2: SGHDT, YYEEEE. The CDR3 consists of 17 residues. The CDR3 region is CASSLGPGQGQANVLTF. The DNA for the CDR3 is TGTGCCAGCAGCTTGGGTCCCGGACAGGGACAGGCCAACGTCCTGACTTTC.

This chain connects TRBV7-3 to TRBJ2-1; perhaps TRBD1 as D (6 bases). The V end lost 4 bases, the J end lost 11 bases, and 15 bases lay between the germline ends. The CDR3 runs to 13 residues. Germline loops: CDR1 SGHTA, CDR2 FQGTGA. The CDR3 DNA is TGTGCCAGCAGCTCCAGATCAACAGGGAAGCAGTTCTTC. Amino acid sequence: CASSSRSTGKQFF. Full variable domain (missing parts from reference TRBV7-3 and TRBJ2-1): GAGVSQTPSNKVTEKGKYVELRCDPISGHTALYWYRQSLGQGPEFLIYFQGTGAADDSGLPNDRFFAVRPEGSVSTLKIQRTERGDSAVYLCASSSRSTGKQFFGPGTRLTVL.

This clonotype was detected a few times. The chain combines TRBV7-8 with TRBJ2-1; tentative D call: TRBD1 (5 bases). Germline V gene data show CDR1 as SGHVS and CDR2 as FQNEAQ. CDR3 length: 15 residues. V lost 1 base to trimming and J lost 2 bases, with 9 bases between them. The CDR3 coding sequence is TGTGCCAGCAGCTTAGGTAGGGGCCCCTACAATGAGCAGTTCTTC. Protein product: CASSLGRGPYNEQFF.

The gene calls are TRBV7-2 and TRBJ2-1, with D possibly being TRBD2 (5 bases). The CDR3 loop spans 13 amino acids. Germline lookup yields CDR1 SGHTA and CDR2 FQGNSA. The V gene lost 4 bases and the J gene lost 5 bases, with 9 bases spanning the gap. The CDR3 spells CASSSTRDNEQFF. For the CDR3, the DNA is TGTGCCAGCAGCTCTACTAGAGACAATGAGCAGTTCTTC.

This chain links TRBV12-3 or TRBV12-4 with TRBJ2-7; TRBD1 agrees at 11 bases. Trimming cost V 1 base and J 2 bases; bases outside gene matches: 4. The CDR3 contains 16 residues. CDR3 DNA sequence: TGTGCCAGCAGTTTAGGCGGGACAGGGGGGACCTACGAGCAGTACTTC. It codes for CASSLGGTGGTYEQYF.

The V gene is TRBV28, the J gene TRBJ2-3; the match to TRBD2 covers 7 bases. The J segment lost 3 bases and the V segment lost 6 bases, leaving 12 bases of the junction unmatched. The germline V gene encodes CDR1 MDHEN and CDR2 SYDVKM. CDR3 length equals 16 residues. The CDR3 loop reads CASRLGLVPITDTQYF. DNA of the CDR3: TGTGCCAGCAGACTCGGACTAGTTCCTATAACAGATACGCAGTATTTT.

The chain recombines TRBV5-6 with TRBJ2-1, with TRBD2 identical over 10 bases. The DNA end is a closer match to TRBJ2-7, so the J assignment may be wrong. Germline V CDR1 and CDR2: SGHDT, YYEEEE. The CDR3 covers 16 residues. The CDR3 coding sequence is TGTGCCAGCAGCCTAGGACTAGCGGCAACCTACAATGAGCAGTACTTC. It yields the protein CASSLGLAATYNEQYF.

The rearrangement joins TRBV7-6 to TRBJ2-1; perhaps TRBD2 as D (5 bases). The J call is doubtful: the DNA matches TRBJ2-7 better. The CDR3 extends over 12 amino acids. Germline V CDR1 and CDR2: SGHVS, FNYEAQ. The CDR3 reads CASSYARAEQYF. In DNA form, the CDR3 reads TGTGCCAGCAGCTATGCGAGGGCCGAGCAGTACTTC.

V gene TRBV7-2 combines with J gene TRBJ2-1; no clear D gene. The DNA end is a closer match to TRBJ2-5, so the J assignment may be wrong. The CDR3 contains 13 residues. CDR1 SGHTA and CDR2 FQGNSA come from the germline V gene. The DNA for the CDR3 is TGTGCCAGCAGCTTGGTGGGTGGCGAGACCCAGTACTTC. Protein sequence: CASSLVGGETQYF.

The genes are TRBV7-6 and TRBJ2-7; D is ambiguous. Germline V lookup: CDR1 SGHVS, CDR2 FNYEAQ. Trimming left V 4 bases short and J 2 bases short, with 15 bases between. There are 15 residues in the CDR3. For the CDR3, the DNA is TGTGCCAGCAGCTCTCTTACGTCAGGAGCCTACGAGCAGTACTTC. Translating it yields CASSSLTSGAYEQYF.

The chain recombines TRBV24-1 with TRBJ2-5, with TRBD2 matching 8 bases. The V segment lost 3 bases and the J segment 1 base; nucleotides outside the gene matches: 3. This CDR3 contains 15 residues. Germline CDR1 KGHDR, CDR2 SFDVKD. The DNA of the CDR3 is TGTGCCACCAGTGATGCGGGAGGAGCCCAAGAGACCCAGTACTTC. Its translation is CATSDAGGAQETQYF.

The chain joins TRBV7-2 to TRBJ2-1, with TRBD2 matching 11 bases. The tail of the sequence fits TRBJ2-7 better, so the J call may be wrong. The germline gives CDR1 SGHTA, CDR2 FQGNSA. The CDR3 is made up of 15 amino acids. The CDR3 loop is CASSLGSSGRWEQYF. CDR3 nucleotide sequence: TGTGCCAGCAGCTTAGGGTCTAGCGGGAGGTGGGAGCAGTACTTC.

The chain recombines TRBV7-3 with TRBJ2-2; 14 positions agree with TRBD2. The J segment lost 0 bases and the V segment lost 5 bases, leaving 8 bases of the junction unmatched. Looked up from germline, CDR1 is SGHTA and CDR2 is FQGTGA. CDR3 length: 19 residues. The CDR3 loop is CASSPGLAGAHPNTGELFF. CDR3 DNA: TGTGCCAGCAGCCCGGGACTAGCGGGGGCCCACCCGAACACCGGGGAGCTGTTTTTT.

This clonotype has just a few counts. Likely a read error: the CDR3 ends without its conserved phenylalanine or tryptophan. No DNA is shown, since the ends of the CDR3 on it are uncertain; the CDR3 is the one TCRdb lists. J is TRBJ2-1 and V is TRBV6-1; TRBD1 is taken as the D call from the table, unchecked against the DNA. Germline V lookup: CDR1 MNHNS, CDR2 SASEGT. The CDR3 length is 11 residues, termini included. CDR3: CASRTPGQGSL.